In its sample, the clone carrying this TCR beta chain was seen a few times. The data originate from a study of T cells in Graves' hyperthyroidism and ophthalmopathy. TCR beta CDR3 region amplification was performed from RNA transcripts. First-round RT-PCR of the TCR CDR3 relied on the HTBI primer set. TCRdb re-derived calls from the multiplex PCR reads in MiXCR, one entry per CDR3 protein. The sample lists roughly 500,000 distinct CDR3 sequences, under 25% occurring once. Sequenced: blood. The source is a woman aged 70-85 years with Graves' ophthalmopathy.

The CDR3 loop reads CASKDPGNNQPQHF. The CDR3, as DNA: TGTGCCAGTAAGGACCCAGGCAATAATCAGCCCCAGCATTTT. This chain links TRBV19 with TRBJ1-5; D call uncertain. This CDR3 is 14 amino acids long. Trimming stripped 7 bases from V and 4 bases from J, with 14 bases between. The germline gives CDR1 LNHDA, CDR2 SQIVND (reference sequence).